This T cell receptor beta chain was documented in a study of shared clonotypes between healthy human individuals. Germline loops: CDR1 SGHRS, CDR2 YFSETQ. The J segment lost 3 bases and the V segment lost 0 bases, leaving 11 bases of the junction unmatched. This CDR3 has 18 residues. It was across several immunoSEQ plates that each subset's genomic DNA was evenly split. Libraries were prepared by immunoSEQ multiplex PCR; TCRdb keeps only in-frame clonotypes and omits some of them. The sample consists of 1,400,000 or so clones, 97% to 99% of them appearing once. This TCR was recovered from a young man in good health. This chain uses TRBV5-1 with TRBJ2-7, with 11 bases aligning to TRBD2. The sample was naive CD4+ T cells sorted from blood. Subset noted: CD45RA+ positively selected. The CDR3 DNA reads TGCGCCAGCAGCTTGGCACTAGCGGGAGCCGGGTTCTTCTACGAGCAGTACTTC. Its protein product is CASSLALAGAGFFYEQYF.